The sequence of this TCR beta chain was determined in a study of monozygotic twins with inflammatory bowel disease. Notes on the study in general: Those with IBD had lower TCRbeta diversity (inverse Simpson) than their healthy co-twins did. Ultimately, a single strong signal or clonotype associated with IBD was not supported.

For each CDR3 protein, TCRdb gives one entry from its re-call of the 5' RACE reads, without DNA. The sample table sets out about 160,000 distinct CDR3 sequences. A word on this clonotype: Its cognate antigen is unknown.

CDR3 length: 17 residues. The germline CDR1 and CDR2 sequences are SGHTA and FQGTGA. Each donor gave 2.5 ml of peripheral blood. The chain carries TRBV7-3 and TRBJ2-7; the D call from TCRdb, TRBD1, cannot be confirmed without DNA. Sequencing was done on a sample of blood. This receptor was identified in a human donor with ulcerative colitis or Crohn's disease, or a healthy co-twin of an affected twin (not recorded which). This CDR3 is CASSLKLGGTGAYEQYF.